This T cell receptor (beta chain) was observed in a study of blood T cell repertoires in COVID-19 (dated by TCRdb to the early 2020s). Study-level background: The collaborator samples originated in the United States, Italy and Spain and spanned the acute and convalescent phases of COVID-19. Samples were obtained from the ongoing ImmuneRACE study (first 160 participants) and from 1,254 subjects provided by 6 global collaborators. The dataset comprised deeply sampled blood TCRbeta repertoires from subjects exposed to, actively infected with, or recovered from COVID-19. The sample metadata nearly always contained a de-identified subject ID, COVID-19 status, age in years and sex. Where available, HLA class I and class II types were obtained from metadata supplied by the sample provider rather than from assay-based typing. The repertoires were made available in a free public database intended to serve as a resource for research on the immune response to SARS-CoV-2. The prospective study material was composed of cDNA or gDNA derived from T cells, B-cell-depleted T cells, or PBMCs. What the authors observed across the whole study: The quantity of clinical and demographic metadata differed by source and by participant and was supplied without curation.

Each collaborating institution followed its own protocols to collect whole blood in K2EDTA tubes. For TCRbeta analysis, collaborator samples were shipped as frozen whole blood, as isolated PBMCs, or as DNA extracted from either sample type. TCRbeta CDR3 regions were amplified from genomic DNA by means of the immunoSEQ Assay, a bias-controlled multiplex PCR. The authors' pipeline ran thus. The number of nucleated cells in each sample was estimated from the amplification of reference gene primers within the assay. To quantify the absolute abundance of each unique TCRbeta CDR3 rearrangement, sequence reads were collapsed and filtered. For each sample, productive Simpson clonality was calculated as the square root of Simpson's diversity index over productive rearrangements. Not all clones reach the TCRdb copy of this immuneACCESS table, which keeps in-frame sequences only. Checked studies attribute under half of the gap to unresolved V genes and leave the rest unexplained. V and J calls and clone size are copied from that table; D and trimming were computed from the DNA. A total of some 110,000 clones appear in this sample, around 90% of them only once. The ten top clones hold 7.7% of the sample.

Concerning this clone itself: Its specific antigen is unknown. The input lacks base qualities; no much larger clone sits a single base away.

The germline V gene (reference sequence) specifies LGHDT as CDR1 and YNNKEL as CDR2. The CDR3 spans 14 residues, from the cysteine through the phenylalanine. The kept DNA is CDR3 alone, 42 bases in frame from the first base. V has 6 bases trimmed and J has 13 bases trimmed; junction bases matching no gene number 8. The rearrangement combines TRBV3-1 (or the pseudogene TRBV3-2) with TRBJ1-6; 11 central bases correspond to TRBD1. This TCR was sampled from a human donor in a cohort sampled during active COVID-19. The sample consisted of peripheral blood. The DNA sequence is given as TGTGCCAGCAGTCATGGACAGGGGGCGAATCCCCTCCACTTT. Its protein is CASSHGQGANPLHF.